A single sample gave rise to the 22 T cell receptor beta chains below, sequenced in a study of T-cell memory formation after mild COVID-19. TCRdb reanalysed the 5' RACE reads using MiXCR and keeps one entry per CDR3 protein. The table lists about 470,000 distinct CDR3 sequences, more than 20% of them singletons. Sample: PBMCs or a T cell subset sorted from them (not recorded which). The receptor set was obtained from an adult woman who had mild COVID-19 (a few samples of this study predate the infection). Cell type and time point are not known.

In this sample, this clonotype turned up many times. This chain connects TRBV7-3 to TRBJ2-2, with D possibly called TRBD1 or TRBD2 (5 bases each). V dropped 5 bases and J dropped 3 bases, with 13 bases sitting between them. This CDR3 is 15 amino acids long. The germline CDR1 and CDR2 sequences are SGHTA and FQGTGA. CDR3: CASSLGLGDTGELFF. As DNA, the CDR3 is TGTGCCAGCAGCCTCGGTTTGGGGGACACCGGGGAGCTGTTTTTT.

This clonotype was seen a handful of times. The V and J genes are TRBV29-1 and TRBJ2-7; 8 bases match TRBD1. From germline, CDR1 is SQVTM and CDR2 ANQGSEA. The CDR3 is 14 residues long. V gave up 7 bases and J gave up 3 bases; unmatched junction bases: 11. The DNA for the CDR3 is TGCAGCGCCCTCTCCCCGACAGGGGTCTACGAGCAGTACTTC. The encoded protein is CSALSPTGVYEQYF.

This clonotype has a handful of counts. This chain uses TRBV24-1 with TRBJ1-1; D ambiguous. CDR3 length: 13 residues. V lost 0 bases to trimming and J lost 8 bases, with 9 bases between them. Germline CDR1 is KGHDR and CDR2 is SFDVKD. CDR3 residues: CATSDLQGLEAFF. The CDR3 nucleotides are TGTGCCACCAGTGATTTGCAAGGTCTGGAAGCTTTCTTT.

The CDR3: CASSVIPGGLGEQYF. In nucleotides, the CDR3 is TGTGCCAGCAGCGTAATCCCGGGAGGGTTGGGGGAGCAGTACTTC. The chain joins TRBV9 to TRBJ2-7, with TRBD2 identical over 8 bases. This CDR3 contains 15 residues. Germline CDR1 and CDR2: SGDLS and YYNGEE. V lost 1 base to trimming and J lost 7 bases; unmatched junction nucleotides: 10.

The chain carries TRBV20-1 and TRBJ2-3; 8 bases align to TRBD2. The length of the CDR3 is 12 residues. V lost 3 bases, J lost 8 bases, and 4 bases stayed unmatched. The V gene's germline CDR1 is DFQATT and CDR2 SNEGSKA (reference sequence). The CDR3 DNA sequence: TGCAGTGCTAGTAGCGCGGGGGGTACGCAGTATTTT. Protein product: CSASSAGGTQYF.

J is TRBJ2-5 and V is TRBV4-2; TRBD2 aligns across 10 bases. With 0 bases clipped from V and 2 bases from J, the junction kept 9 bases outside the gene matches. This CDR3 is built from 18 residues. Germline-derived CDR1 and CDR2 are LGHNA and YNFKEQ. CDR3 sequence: CASSQESPSGGWQETQYF. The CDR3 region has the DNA TGTGCCAGCAGCCAAGAAAGTCCTAGCGGGGGATGGCAAGAGACCCAGTACTTC.

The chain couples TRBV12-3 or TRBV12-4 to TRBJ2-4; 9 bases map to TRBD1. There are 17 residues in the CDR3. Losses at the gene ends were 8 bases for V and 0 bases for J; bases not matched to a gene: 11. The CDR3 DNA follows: TGTGCCAGCGTTTTAGGGACAGGGACATTAGCCAAAAACATTCAGTACTTC. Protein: CASVLGTGTLAKNIQYF.

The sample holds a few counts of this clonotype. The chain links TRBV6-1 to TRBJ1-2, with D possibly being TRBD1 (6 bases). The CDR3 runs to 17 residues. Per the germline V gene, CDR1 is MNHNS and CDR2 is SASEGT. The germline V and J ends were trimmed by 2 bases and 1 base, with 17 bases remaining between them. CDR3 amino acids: CASSEYPTGQINYGYTF. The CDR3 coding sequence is TGTGCCAGCAGTGAATACCCGACAGGTCAAATTAACTATGGCTACACCTTC.

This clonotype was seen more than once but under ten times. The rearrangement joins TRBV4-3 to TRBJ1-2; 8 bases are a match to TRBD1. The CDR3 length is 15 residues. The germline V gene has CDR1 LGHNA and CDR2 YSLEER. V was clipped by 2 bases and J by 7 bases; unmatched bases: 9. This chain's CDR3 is CASSQPNAGQGGYTF. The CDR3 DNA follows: TGCGCCAGCAGCCAACCTAACGCCGGACAGGGTGGCTACACCTTC.

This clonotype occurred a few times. CDR3: CASSLVAGEGSYNEQFF. DNA of the CDR3: TGTGCCAGCAGCTTAGTGGCGGGAGAGGGGTCCTACAATGAGCAGTTCTTC. This chain connects TRBV7-6 to TRBJ2-1; 7 bases line up with TRBD2. Germline lookup yields CDR1 SGHVS and CDR2 FNYEAQ. V dropped 1 base and J dropped 1; count of bases not matched to a gene: 7. This CDR3 comprises 17 residues.

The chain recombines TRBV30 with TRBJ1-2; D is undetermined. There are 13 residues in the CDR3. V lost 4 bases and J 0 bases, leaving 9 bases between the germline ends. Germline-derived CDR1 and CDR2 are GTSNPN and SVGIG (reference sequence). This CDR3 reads CAWTPTTNYGYTF. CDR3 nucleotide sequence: TGTGCCTGGACCCCGACGACTAACTATGGCTACACCTTC.

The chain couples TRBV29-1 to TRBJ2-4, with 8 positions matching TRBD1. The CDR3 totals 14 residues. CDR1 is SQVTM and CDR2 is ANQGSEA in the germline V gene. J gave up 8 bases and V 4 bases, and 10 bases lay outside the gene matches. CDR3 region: CSVVSGGAGHIQYF. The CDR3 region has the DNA TGCAGCGTTGTTTCAGGGGGCGCGGGGCACATTCAGTACTTC.

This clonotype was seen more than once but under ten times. CDR3 in amino acids: CASRRAGYNEQFF. CDR3 nucleotides: TGTGCCAGCCGCCGGGCGGGATATAATGAGCAGTTCTTC. The chain joins TRBV2 to TRBJ2-1; D possibly corresponds to TRBD2 (6 bases). The CDR3 extends over 13 amino acids. Trimming took off 8 bases at V and 7 bases at J, with 15 bases between the two ends. The germline V gene encodes CDR1 SNHLY and CDR2 FYNNEI.

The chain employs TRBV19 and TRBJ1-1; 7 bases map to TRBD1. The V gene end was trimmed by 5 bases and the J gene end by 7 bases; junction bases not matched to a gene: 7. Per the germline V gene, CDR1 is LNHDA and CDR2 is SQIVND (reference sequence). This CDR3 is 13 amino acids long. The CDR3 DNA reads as TGTGCCAGTAGTCTACAGGGGATAGGTGAAGCTTTCTTT. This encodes CASSLQGIGEAFF. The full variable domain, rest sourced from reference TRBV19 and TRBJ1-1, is DGGITQSPKYLFRKEGQNVTLSCEQNLNHDAMYWYRQDPGQGLRLIYYSQIVNDFQKGDIAEGYSVSREKKESFPLTVTSAQKNPTAFYLCASSLQGIGEAFFGQGTRLTVV.

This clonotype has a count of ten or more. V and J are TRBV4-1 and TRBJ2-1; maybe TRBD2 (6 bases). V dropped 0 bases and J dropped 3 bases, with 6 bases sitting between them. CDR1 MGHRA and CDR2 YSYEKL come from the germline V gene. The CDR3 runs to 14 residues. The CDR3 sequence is CASSQERDYNEQFF. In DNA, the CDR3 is TGCGCCAGCAGCCAAGAGCGGGACTACAATGAGCAGTTCTTC.

CDR3 protein: CASSQGLAGALRGETQYF. CDR3 DNA sequence: TGTGCCAGCAGCCAAGGACTAGCGGGAGCTCTTCGTGGGGAGACCCAGTACTTC. The chain recombines TRBV6-1 with TRBJ2-5, with 13 bases that match TRBD2. Per the germline V gene, CDR1 is MNHNS and CDR2 is SASEGT. The junction had 15 bases not matched to a gene; V was cut back by 6 bases and J by 5 bases. CDR3 size: 18 residues.

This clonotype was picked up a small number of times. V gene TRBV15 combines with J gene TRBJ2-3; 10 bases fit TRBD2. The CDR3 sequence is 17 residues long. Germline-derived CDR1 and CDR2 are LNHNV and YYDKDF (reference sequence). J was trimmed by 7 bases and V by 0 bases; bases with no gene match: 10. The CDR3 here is CATSRDVSSGGYNTQYF. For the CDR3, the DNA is TGTGCCACCAGCAGAGATGTGTCTAGCGGGGGTTATAATACGCAGTATTTT.

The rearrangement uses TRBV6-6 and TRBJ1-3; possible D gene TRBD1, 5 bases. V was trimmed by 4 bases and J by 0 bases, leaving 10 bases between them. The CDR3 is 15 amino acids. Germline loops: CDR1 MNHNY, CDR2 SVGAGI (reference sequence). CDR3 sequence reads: CASSLRQLSGNTIYF. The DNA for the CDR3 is TGTGCCAGCAGTTTACGACAGCTCTCTGGAAACACCATATATTTT.

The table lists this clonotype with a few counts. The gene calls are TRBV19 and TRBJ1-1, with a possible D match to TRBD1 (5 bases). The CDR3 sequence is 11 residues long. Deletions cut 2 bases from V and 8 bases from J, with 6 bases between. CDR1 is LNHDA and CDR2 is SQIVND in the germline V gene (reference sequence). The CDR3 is CASSIPGEAFF. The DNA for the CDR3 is TGTGCCAGTAGTATACCAGGGGAAGCTTTCTTT.

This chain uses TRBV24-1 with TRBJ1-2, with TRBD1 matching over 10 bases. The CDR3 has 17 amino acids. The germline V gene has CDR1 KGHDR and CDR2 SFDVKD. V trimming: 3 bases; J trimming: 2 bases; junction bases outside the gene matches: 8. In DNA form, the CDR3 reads TGTGCCACCAGTGATGACAGGGGGCGCGAAGGGAACTATGGCTACACCTTC. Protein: CATSDDRGREGNYGYTF.

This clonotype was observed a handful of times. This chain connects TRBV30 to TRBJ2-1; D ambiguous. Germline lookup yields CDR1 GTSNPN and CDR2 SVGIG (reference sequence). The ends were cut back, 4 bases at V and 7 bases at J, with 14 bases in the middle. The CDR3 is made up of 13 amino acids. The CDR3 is CAWINPGENEQFF. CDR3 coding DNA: TGTGCCTGGATCAATCCAGGAGAAAATGAGCAGTTCTTC.

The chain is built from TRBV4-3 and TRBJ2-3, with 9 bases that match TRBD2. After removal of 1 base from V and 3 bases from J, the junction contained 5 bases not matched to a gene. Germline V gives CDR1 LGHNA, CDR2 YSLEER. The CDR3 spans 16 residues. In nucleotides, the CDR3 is TGCGCCAGCAGCCAAGTCACTAGCGGGCCGACAGATACGCAGTATTTT. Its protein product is CASSQVTSGPTDTQYF.